These 18 T cell receptor beta chains were all obtained from the same sample, sequenced in a study of T cell repertoires in cytomegalovirus infection. These TCRs are of unknown antigen specificity. Using its own MiXCR run on the reads, TCRdb lists one record per CDR3 protein. The data contain a few hundred thousand distinct CDR3 sequences, 40% of them singletons. Sequencing used cultured PBMCs, obtained from culture after CMV antigen stimulation. The receptor set was obtained from a human donor in good health (CMV status not recorded). Some clones in this sample may be carry-over from other donors' samples.

The V and J genes are TRBV5-4 and TRBJ2-5; 12 nucleotides line up with TRBD2. After removal of 1 base from V and 4 bases from J, the junction contained 2 bases not matched to a gene. This CDR3 is built from 15 residues. Germline values: CDR1 SGHNT, CDR2 YYREEE (reference sequence). The CDR3 bases are TGTGCCAGCAGCTTGAGGACTAGCGGGACAGAGACCCAGTACTTC. It specifies CASSLRTSGTETQYF.

This clonotype has only one observation. The chain carries TRBV2 and TRBJ1-2, with 9 nucleotides matching TRBD1. Germline trimming cut 6 bases from V and 4 bases from J; bases unmatched to any gene: 12. Germline V gives CDR1 SNHLY, CDR2 FYNNEI. This CDR3 has 16 amino acids. CDR3 nucleotides: TGTGCCAGCAGGGGGGACCGGGACAGGGCATCCTATGGCTACACCTTC. Amino acid sequence: CASRGDRDRASYGYTF.

The V call is TRBV28, the J call TRBJ2-7; TRBD1 might be the D (6 bases). Between the trimmed V and J ends, which lost 6 bases and 0 bases, there was a span of 18 bases. CDR1 is MDHEN, CDR2 SYDVKM, per germline. The CDR3 consists of 16 residues. In nucleotides, the CDR3 is TGTGCCAGCAGCTTCGTTGTCAGGGGAAGCTCCTACGAGCAGTACTTC. This translates into CASSFVVRGSSYEQYF.

In this sample, this clonotype turned up a few times. The rearrangement uses TRBV6-1 and TRBJ1-4, with D possibly matching TRBD1 (5 bases). This CDR3 region has 16 residues. V shed 1 base and J shed 7 bases, with 16 bases lying between them. In germline, CDR1 is MNHNS, CDR2 SASEGT. Written as DNA, the CDR3 is TGTGCCAGCAGTGAAGTCCGACAGCCAGGAAGTGAAAAACTGTTTTTT. Its translation: CASSEVRQPGSEKLFF.

On this clonotype: Germline is not matched at one junction end, which may reflect a read error. The rearrangement joins TRBV2 to TRBJ2-5, with a weak D call TRBD1 (5 bases). The CDR3 consists of 13 residues. CDR1 and CDR2 (germline): SNHLY, FYNNEI. The DNA for the CDR3 is TGTGCCCGCAGCCAGACAGTCCAAGAGACCCAGTACTTC. This encodes CARSQTVQETQYF.

This chain uses TRBV7-9 with TRBJ2-3; 9 bases fit TRBD1. Germline V gives CDR1 SEHNR, CDR2 FQNEAQ (reference sequence). The CDR3 is 14 amino acids. J gave up 4 bases and V 5 bases, and 4 bases lay outside the gene matches. The CDR3 loop reads CASSIRDRADTQYF. CDR3 coding DNA: TGTGCCAGCAGCATCCGGGACAGGGCAGATACGCAGTATTTT.

CDR3 nucleotides: TGTGCCAGCAGTTTAGCAGGGATTAACACCGGGGAGCTGTTTTTT. Translating it yields CASSLAGINTGELFF. This rearrangement joins TRBV12-3 or TRBV12-4 to TRBJ2-2, with D uncertain. The CDR3 has 15 residues. Trimming cost V 0 bases and J 2 bases, with 7 bases left between them.

V usage is TRBV10-3 and J usage is TRBJ2-2, with unresolved D. Germline V gene sequence: CDR1 ENHRY, CDR2 SYGVKD. This CDR3 comprises 14 residues. Trimming cost V 3 bases and J 1 base, with 6 bases left between them. CDR3 sequence reads: CAISDTENTGELFF. The CDR3 DNA is TGTGCCATCAGTGATACAGAGAACACCGGGGAGCTGTTTTTT.

Only a few counts were recorded for this clonotype. The rearrangement links TRBV7-8 to TRBJ2-2, with 10 bases lining up with TRBD2. The CDR3 is 16 amino acids. Unmatched junction bases numbered 7, after V lost 4 bases and J lost 5 bases. Germline assignment: CDR1 SGHVS and CDR2 FQNEAQ. The CDR3 coding sequence is TGTGCCAGCAGCTCCCGGGGTAGCGGGAGGACCGGGGAGCTGTTTTTT. Translation gives CASSSRGSGRTGELFF.

The CDR3: CASSLTGVFDTQYF. In nucleotides, the CDR3 is TGCGCCAGCAGCTTGACAGGGGTGTTTGATACGCAGTATTTT. The chain has TRBV5-1 and TRBJ2-3, with 7 bases lining up with TRBD1. Germline CDR1 is SGHRS and CDR2 is YFSETQ. V lost 1 base, J lost 6 bases, and 5 bases stayed unmatched. CDR3 size: 14 residues.

Of note for this clonotype: The conserved closing phenylalanine or tryptophan is absent in this CDR3, likely reflecting a read error. This rearrangement joins TRBV7-8 to TRBJ2-7, with D perhaps matching TRBD2 (5 bases). This CDR3 region has 13 residues. Trimming pared 5 bases from V and 6 bases from J, leaving 14 bases between. Germline-derived CDR1 and CDR2 are SGHVS and FQNEAQ. The CDR3 sequence: CASSEDRAGEQYL. As DNA, the CDR3 is TGTGCCAGCAGCGAGGATAGGGCGGGCGAGCAGTACCTC.

The chain uses TRBV7-9 and TRBJ2-4; TRBD1 agrees at 7 bases. This CDR3 is built from 16 residues. CDR1 is SEHNR and CDR2 is FQNEAQ in the germline V gene (reference sequence). The J segment lost 0 bases and the V segment lost 6 bases, leaving 8 bases of the junction unmatched. The CDR3 spells CASRRTGAGAKNIQYF. The CDR3 nucleotides read TGTGCCAGCAGACGCACAGGGGCAGGAGCCAAAAACATTCAGTACTTC.

The chain couples TRBV5-3 to TRBJ2-5; D assignment may be TRBD1 or TRBD2 (6 bases each). TRBV5-3 is assigned to the ORF class and has an uncertain function. CDR3 length: 17 amino acids. V gave up 1 base and J gave up 0 bases, with 16 bases separating them. CDR3 DNA sequence: TGTGCCAGAAGCTTGAACGACAGGCGGGGAAACCAAGAGACCCAGTACTTC. It codes for CARSLNDRRGNQETQYF.

V usage is TRBV20-1 and J usage is TRBJ2-1; D may be TRBD1 or TRBD2 (5 bases each). Germline V lookup: CDR1 DFQATT, CDR2 SNEGSKA (reference sequence). This CDR3 contains 13 residues. V was cut by 6 bases and J by 2 bases, with 11 bases left in between. In DNA form, the CDR3 reads TGCAGTGCCCGGGACGGTACCTACAATGAGCAGTTCTTC. This encodes CSARDGTYNEQFF.

The chain uses TRBV11-2 and TRBJ2-2; 7 bases fit TRBD2. The germline gives CDR1 SGHAT, CDR2 FQNNGV. The V gene end was trimmed by 4 bases and the J gene end by 5 bases; junction bases not matched to a gene: 13. The CDR3 is 17 residues long. The CDR3 region has the DNA TGTGCCAGCAGCTCACCCCTTGCGGGAGCGGGTACCGGGGAGCTGTTTTTT. As protein: CASSSPLAGAGTGELFF.

The chain combines TRBV10-3 with TRBJ1-2; 10 bases align to TRBD1. CDR3 size: 14 residues. Germline V gene sequence: CDR1 ENHRY, CDR2 SYGVKD. The V gene end was trimmed by 5 bases and the J gene end by 2 bases; junction bases not matched to a gene: 2. The CDR3 DNA is TGTGCCATCAGTATGGACAGGGGGAACTATGGCTACACCTTC. This gives the protein CAISMDRGNYGYTF.

The gene calls are TRBV28 and TRBJ1-2; no reliable D call. Germline V gives CDR1 MDHEN, CDR2 SYDVKM. Trimming shortened V by 7 bases and J by 6 bases, and 9 bases separated the two germline ends. There are 11 residues in the CDR3. CDR3 sequence reads: CASISRNGYTF. Here the CDR3 DNA reads TGTGCCAGCATATCGAGAAATGGCTACACCTTC.

This clonotype was recorded a few times. The final CDR3 position lacks the conserved phenylalanine or tryptophan, pointing to a likely read error. The DNA is omitted, as the CDR3 cannot be located on it reliably, and the CDR3 follows TCRdb's listing. The chain recombines TRBV5-4 with TRBJ1-5; TRBD1, the D gene given by the table, was not confirmed from the DNA. Germline CDR1 and CDR2: SGHNT and YYREEE (reference sequence). The CDR3 extends over 12 residues, inclusive of both ends. The CDR3 region is CASSFRDRGLVI.